This TCR beta chain was sequenced in a study of T cell responses to AZD1222 COVID-19 vaccine. Generated by immunoSEQ multiplex PCR, the TCRdb table keeps only in-frame clones and is missing some. The profile shows 140,000 to 150,000 clones, 92% of them singletons. The germline V and J ends were trimmed by 5 bases and 0 bases, with 11 bases remaining between them. Germline V gives CDR1 MNHEY, CDR2 SVGAGI. The CDR3 contains 15 residues. The clonotype was recovered from an adult who received the AZD1222 COVID-19 vaccine. The gene calls are TRBV6-5 and TRBJ2-1; no reliable D call. The sequencing here drew on peripheral blood, taken 28 days after the second AZD1222 dose. The CDR3 is CASSRRRSSYNEQFF. Here the CDR3 DNA reads TGTGCCAGCAGTCGACGAAGGAGCTCCTACAATGAGCAGTTCTTC.